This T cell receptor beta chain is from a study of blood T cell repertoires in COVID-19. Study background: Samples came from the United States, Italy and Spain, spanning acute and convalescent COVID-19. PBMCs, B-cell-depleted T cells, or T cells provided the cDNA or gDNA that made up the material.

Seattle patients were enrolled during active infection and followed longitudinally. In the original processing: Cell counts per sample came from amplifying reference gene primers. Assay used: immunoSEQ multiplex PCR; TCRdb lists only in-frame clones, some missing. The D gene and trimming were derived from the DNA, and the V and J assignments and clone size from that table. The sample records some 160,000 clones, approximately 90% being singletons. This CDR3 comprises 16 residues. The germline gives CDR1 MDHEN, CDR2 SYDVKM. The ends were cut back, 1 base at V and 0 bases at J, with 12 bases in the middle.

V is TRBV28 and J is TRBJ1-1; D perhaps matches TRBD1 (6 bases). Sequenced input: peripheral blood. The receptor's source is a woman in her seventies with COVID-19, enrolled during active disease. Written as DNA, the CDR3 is TGTGCCAGCAGTTTATCAAACAGGGCCGTGAACACTGAAGCTTTCTTT. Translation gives CASSLSNRAVNTEAFF.